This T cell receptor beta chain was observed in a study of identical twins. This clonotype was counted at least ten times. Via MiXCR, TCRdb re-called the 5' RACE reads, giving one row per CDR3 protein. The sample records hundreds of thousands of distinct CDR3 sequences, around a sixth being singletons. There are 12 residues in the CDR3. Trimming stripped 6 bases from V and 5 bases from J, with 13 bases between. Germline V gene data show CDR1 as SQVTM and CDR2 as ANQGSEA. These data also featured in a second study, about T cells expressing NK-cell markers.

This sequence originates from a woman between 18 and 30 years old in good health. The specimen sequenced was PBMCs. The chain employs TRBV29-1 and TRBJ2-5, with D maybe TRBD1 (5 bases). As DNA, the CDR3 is TGCAGCGTGAGTAGGGGCGAGGAGACCCAGTACTTC. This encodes CSVSRGEETQYF.